The rows below give T cell receptor beta chains drawn from one sample of a study of control samples from healthy donors and cancer patients. Generated by immunoSEQ multiplex PCR, the TCRdb table keeps only in-frame clones and is missing some. The sample consists of approximately 160,000 clones, roughly 93% of them appearing once. Sequencing was performed on blood. The source of these receptors is a woman aged 55-75 years in good health. The CDR3 runs from the conserved cysteine through the conserved F or W. Each record gives: J gene, V gene, D gene, clone size, CDR3 protein, CDR3 DNA. D genes are given only for firm matches. Rows give clone size only sometimes, using once, few, many, or a class for an expanded clone.

TRBJ1-2 TRBV29-1 - - CSVEFINYGYTF TGCAGCGTTGAGTTCATTAACTATGGCTACACCTTC
TRBJ1-1 TRBV20-1 - - CSASFLQRSDTEAFF TGCAGTGCTAGTTTCCTTCAACGGTCCGACACTGAAGCTTTCTTT
TRBJ2-5 TRBV19 TRBD2 once CASSTTGLAGAEYF TGTGCCAGTAGTACCACCGGACTAGCAGGGGCTGAGTACTTC
TRBJ2-3 TRBV4-2 - - CASSQDPPQTSTDTQYF TGTGCCAGCAGCCAAGATCCTCCTCAGACTAGCACAGATACGCAGTATTTT
TRBJ2-1 TRBV5-8 TRBD2 - CASSFTPGTSSYNEQFF TGTGCCAGCAGCTTTACACCTGGGACTAGCTCCTACAATGAGCAGTTCTTC
TRBJ1-1 TRBV19 TRBD1 - CASSRGQGATEAFF TGTGCCAGTAGTCGGGGACAGGGGGCGACTGAAGCTTTCTTT
TRBJ2-3 TRBV4-1 - - CASSQSPTSQDTQYF TGCGCCAGCAGCCAATCCCCCACCAGTCAAGATACGCAGTATTTT
TRBJ2-7 TRBV7-9 TRBD1 - CASSPRGHYHEQYF TGTGCCAGCAGCCCCAGGGGGCATTATCACGAGCAGTACTTC
TRBJ2-4 TRBV7-2 - - CASSLFSGAQNIQYF TGTGCCAGCAGCTTATTTTCAGGGGCCCAAAACATTCAGTACTTC
TRBJ2-3 TRBV19 TRBD1 - CASSIARVGTGASTDTQYF TGTGCCAGTAGTATAGCTAGGGTCGGGACAGGGGCTAGCACAGATACGCAGTATTTT
TRBJ1-1 TRBV5-1 - - CASSLGPANTEAFF TGCGCCAGCAGCTTGGGTCCAGCTAACACTGAAGCTTTCTTT
TRBJ1-2 TRBV12-3/TRBV12-4 - few CASSFEGFGYTF TGTGCCAGCAGTTTTGAGGGCTTTGGCTACACCTTC
TRBJ2-7 TRBV5-1 TRBD2 - CASSFGLAGTGEQYF TGCGCCAGCAGTTTTGGACTAGCGGGGACGGGGGAGCAGTACTTC
TRBJ2-3 TRBV7-2 - once CASSLIARSSPDTQYF TGTGCCAGCAGCCTCATTGCCCGGAGTTCGCCAGATACGCAGTATTTT
TRBJ1-1 TRBV19 - - CASSIQENTEAFF TGTGCCAGTAGTATTCAGGAGAACACTGAAGCTTTCTTT
TRBJ1-1 TRBV30 - once CAWIQGKAFF TGTGCCTGGATTCAAGGAAAAGCTTTCTTT
TRBJ1-1 TRBV10-1 - - CASSGSNTEAFF TGCGCCAGCAGTGGGTCCAACACTGAAGCTTTCTTT
TRBJ1-5 TRBV5-1 - - CASSLEGRWGNQPQHF TGCGCCAGCAGCTTGGAGGGGAGATGGGGCAATCAGCCCCAGCATTTT
TRBJ2-3 TRBV24-1 - once CATSEKGGTDTQYF TGTGCCACCAGTGAAAAGGGAGGCACAGATACGCAGTATTTT
TRBJ1-1 TRBV4-3 - - CASSLGRLNTEAFF TGCGCCAGCAGCTTGGGTCGATTGAACACTGAAGCTTTCTTT
TRBJ2-7 TRBV4-1 - - CASSHGGNEQYF TGCGCCAGCAGCCATGGAGGCAACGAGCAGTACTTC
TRBJ2-3 TRBV15 - - CATGEGGPRYTQYF TGTGCCACCGGAGAGGGGGGTCCCAGATATACGCAGTATTTT
TRBJ1-1 TRBV5-6 - - CASSPSSENTEAFF TGTGCCAGCAGCCCCTCATCAGAGAACACTGAAGCTTTCTTT
TRBJ2-3 TRBV18 - - CASSPIEDTQYF TGTGCCAGCTCACCAATCGAAGATACGCAGTATTTT
TRBJ2-7 TRBV6-2/TRBV6-3 - once CASSLAGRLSYEQYF TGTGCCAGCAGTTTAGCTGGCAGACTCTCCTACGAGCAGTACTTC
TRBJ2-1 TRBV5-6 - - CASSLGVPFYGFF TGTGCCAGCAGCTTGGGCGTCCCCTTCTATGGTTTCTTC
TRBJ1-3 TRBV10-3 - - CAISKDSFLSGNTIYF TGTGCCATCAGTAAGGACAGTTTCCTCTCTGGAAACACCATATATTTT
TRBJ1-1 TRBV19 - once CASSKRQDGTTEAFF TGTGCCAGTAGCAAACGACAGGACGGTACCACTGAAGCTTTCTTT
TRBJ1-1 TRBV7-8 - - CASSRGDTMNTEAFF TGTGCCAGCAGCCGAGGGGACACTATGAACACTGAAGCTTTCTTT
TRBJ1-5 TRBV6-2/TRBV6-3 - - CASSYFGLSNQPQHF TGTGCCAGCAGTTACTTCGGGTTGAGCAATCAGCCCCAGCATTTT
TRBJ1-4 TRBV6-5 - - CASSRQLATNEKLFF TGTGCCAGCAGTCGACAGCTTGCAACTAATGAAAAACTGTTTTTT
TRBJ1-3 TRBV2 - - CASTPQVYSGNTIYF TGTGCCAGCACCCCTCAGGTCTACTCTGGAAACACCATATATTTT
TRBJ2-7 TRBV19 TRBD2 once CASSISGTRGAYEQYF TGTGCCAGTAGTATCTCGGGGACCCGGGGGGCCTACGAGCAGTACTTC
TRBJ2-1 TRBV5-5 TRBD1 - CASSLMQGAYNEQFF TGTGCCAGCAGCTTAATGCAGGGGGCTTATAATGAGCAGTTCTTC
TRBJ1-4 TRBV19 - - CASSFTNEKLFF TGTGCCAGTTCGTTTACTAATGAAAAACTGTTTTTT
TRBJ2-7 TRBV25-1 TRBD1 once CASSEPDRAREQYF TGTGCCAGCAGTGAACCGGACAGGGCGAGAGAGCAGTACTTC
TRBJ1-2 TRBV30 - - CAWSLWGNGYTF TGTGCCTGGAGTTTGTGGGGGAATGGCTACACCTTC